The 5 T cell receptor beta chains presented below share a single source sample, sequenced in a study of blood T cell repertoires in COVID-19. Data came from immunoSEQ multiplex PCR; TCRdb stores just in-frame clones and leaves some out. The sample consists of 150,000 to 200,000 clones, around 90% of them appearing once. The specimen sequenced was peripheral blood. Receptors were obtained from a man aged 55 to 69 with active or convalescent COVID-19.

This chain's CDR3 is CASSRPGTGPEKLFF. As DNA, the CDR3 is TGTGCCAGCTCCCGCCCGGGGACAGGGCCTGAAAAACTGTTTTTT. This rearrangement joins TRBV18 to TRBJ1-4, with 9 bases identical to TRBD1. CDR1 is KGHSH and CDR2 is LQKENI in the germline V gene. This CDR3 is 15 amino acids long. J was trimmed by 7 bases and V by 6 bases; bases with no gene match: 9.

The chain employs TRBV19 and TRBJ2-7; 7 bases agree with TRBD1. The germline gives CDR1 LNHDA, CDR2 SQIVND (reference sequence). Trimming cost V 6 bases and J 1 base; bases outside gene matches: 12. CDR3 size: 16 residues. Written as DNA, the CDR3 is TGTGCCAGTAGCTTAATCCCGGGACAGCCTTCCTACGAGCAGTACTTC. Amino acid sequence: CASSLIPGQPSYEQYF.

The J gene is TRBJ1-6, the V gene TRBV4-1; unclear D gene. V was cut by 0 bases and J by 3 bases, with 9 bases left in between. This CDR3 spans 16 amino acids. The V gene's germline CDR1 is MGHRA and CDR2 YSYEKL. CDR3 residues: CASSQDPGDYNSPLHF. The CDR3 coding sequence is TGCGCCAGCAGCCAAGATCCCGGGGACTATAATTCACCCCTCCACTTT.

The chain links TRBV19 to TRBJ1-3; D remains unclear. The CDR3 consists of 14 residues. Per the germline V gene, CDR1 is LNHDA and CDR2 is SQIVND (reference sequence). The V end was cut by 7 bases, the J end by 5 bases, with 15 bases between. The DNA for the CDR3 is TGTGCCAGTACCCCTAGACCGCAACGAAACACCATATATTTT. It codes for CASTPRPQRNTIYF.

The CDR3 DNA follows: TGTGCCAGCAGTGGGGGAGGGGCTAGTTACAATGAGCAGTTCTTC. Protein sequence: CASSGGGASYNEQFF. The rearrangement uses TRBV11-2 and TRBJ2-1, with TRBD2 matching 7 bases. CDR3 length: 15 amino acids. Germline V CDR1 and CDR2: SGHAT, FQNNGV. V lost 6 bases to trimming and J lost 4 bases; unmatched junction nucleotides: 9.